Listed below are T cell receptor beta chains from one sample, sequenced in a study of post-analysis software for immune sequencing data. TCRdb passed the PCR reads through MiXCR, listing each CDR3 protein once. The table has a few hundred thousand distinct CDR3 sequences, around a third seen once. The sequencing sample was made of blood. The receptors shown here come from a girl between 2 and 17 years old with multiple sclerosis. Each CDR3 is given with its conserved first and last residue. A D gene is named only where the DNA matches it firmly. Clone size is given for some rows only: seen once, a few or many times, or a class if the clone is expanded.

>TRBD2|TRBJ2-7|few|TRBV11-2
TGTGCCAGCAGCTCACTAGCGGACTGGCGGTACCAGTACTTC
CASSSLADWRYQYF
>TRBD1|TRBJ1-5|NA|TRBV5-5
TGTGCCAGCAGCCCGTGGGGACAGGCGGGTAATCAGCCCCAGCATTTT
CASSPWGQAGNQPQHF
>NA|TRBJ1-6|NA|TRBV3-1
TGTGCCAGCAGCCTAGGGACCGGGTTGATGGCCCTCCACTTT
CASSLGTGLMALHF
>NA|TRBJ2-5|few|TRBV5-6
TGTGCCAGCAGCCTGACTGTTGAGACCCAGTACTTC
CASSLTVETQYF
>NA|TRBJ1-2|NA|TRBV29-1
TGCAGCGTTGACAGGCAAGGTCATAGCTACACCTTC
CSVDRQGHSYTF
>TRBD1|TRBJ1-4|NA|TRBV4-2
TGTGCCAGCAGCCAAGACTGGGACAGTGATGAAAAACTGTTTTTT
CASSQDWDSDEKLFF
>NA|TRBJ2-3|NA|TRBV24-1
TGTGCCACCAGGGCCCTCAATACGCAGTATTTT
CATRALNTQYF
>NA|TRBJ2-6|once|TRBV2
TGTGCCAGCAGAGGAGGAACTGGGGCCAACGTCCTGACTTTC
CASRGGTGANVLTF
>NA|TRBJ1-6|many|TRBV13
TGTGCCAGCAGCTTACGGGGGGCTATATACAGTTCACCCCTCCACTTT
CASSLRGAIYSSPLHF
>NA|TRBJ2-5|many|TRBV9
TGTGCCAGCAGCCCCATGGACCGAGAGACCCAGTACTTC
CASSPMDRETQYF
>NA|TRBJ1-1|NA|TRBV5-1
TGCGCCAGCAGCTCCGGATCAAGAGACACTGAAGCTTTCTTT
CASSSGSRDTEAFF
>NA|TRBJ1-1|NA|TRBV5-1
TGCGCCAGCAGCTTGGGAGGGGTCGGGATGAACACTGAAGCTTTCTTT
CASSLGGVGMNTEAFF
>TRBD2|TRBJ2-4|NA|TRBV29-1
TGCAGCGTGGGCCCCCTGTCTAGCGGGGGGGTAAACATTCAGTACTTC
CSVGPLSSGGVNIQYF
>NA|TRBJ2-5|many|TRBV20-1
TGCAGTGCTAGGTCCGGTCAAGAGACCCAGTACTTC
CSARSGQETQYF
>NA|TRBJ2-1|once|TRBV3-1
TGTGCCAGCAGCCAAGAGACAGAGTACAATGAGCAGTTCTTC
CASSQETEYNEQFF
>NA|TRBJ1-1|few|TRBV12-3/TRBV12-4
TGTGCCAGCAGTTTTAATTTGAACACTGAAGCTTTCTTT
CASSFNLNTEAFF
>TRBD1|TRBJ2-7|many|TRBV7-2
TGTGCCAGCAGCTATACAGGGGGCAGCGAGCAGTACTTC
CASSYTGGSEQYF
>NA|TRBJ2-5|NA|TRBV2
TGTGCCAGCAGGCCACAGGGTCTGGAGACCCAGTACTTC
CASRPQGLETQYF
>NA|TRBJ2-7|NA|TRBV29-1
TGCAGCGTTGCTCGAGCGGCCCCCTACGAGCAGTACTTC
CSVARAAPYEQYF
>NA|TRBJ1-1|NA|TRBV12-3/TRBV12-4
TGTGCCAGCAGTCCCCAGAGGAACACTGAAGCTTTCTTT
CASSPQRNTEAFF
>NA|TRBJ2-2|few|TRBV27
TGTGCCAGCAGCCTATTACAGGGGGGGAGTGTCGGGGAGCTGTTTTTT
CASSLLQGGSVGELFF
>TRBD1|TRBJ1-2|NA|TRBV6-6
TGTGCCACCCGAACGGGGACAGGGTCCTATGGCTACACCTTC
CATRTGTGSYGYTF
>TRBD1|TRBJ2-5|NA|TRBV7-8
TGTGCCAGCAGCCCTACGACAGGGTCCCTCGGGGAGCAGTACTTC
CASSPTTGSLGEQYF